This T cell receptor beta chain was profiled in a study of shared clonotypes between healthy human individuals. The protocol was immunoSEQ multiplex PCR, while the TCRdb copy is restricted to in-frame clones and leaves out a portion. The data show about 2.2 million clones, just over 90% seen once. The V gene's germline CDR1 is MDHEN and CDR2 SYDVKM. With 8 bases removed from V and 3 bases from J, the gap between germline ends came to 16 bases. The CDR3 has 14 residues. The naive CD8 fraction comprised CD45RO-negative cells positively selected for CCR7 and excluded terminally differentiated effector memory CD45RA+ cells.

The receptor comes from a man between 18 and 35 years old in good health. Some clones in this sample may be carry-over from other donors' samples. The sequenced material came from naive CD8+ T cells from PBMCs. The chain recombines TRBV28 with TRBJ1-1; unclear D gene. CDR3 coding DNA: TGTGCCAGCGGCGACACCCATAAGGACACTGAAGCTTTCTTT. This gives the protein CASGDTHKDTEAFF.